This T cell receptor (beta chain) was sequenced during a study of low-dose radiotherapy and immunotherapy resistance in tumors. Time point noted: before trial treatment. CDR1 and CDR2 (germline): MNHEY, SVGEGT. Trimming took 2 bases from V and 3 from J; bases not matched to a gene: 5. CDR3 length equals 16 residues. Covering alpha and beta chains, TRAV- and TRBV-specific primers were used for the first-strand cDNA. Amplification, which lasted around 20 PCR cycles, used a constant-region primer and V-primer adapter to amplify TCRs. TCRdb redid the calling of the reads with MiXCR, one entry per CDR3 protein. Here the sample spans around 79,000 distinct CDR3 sequences, approximately 19% being singletons.

J is TRBJ2-7 and V is TRBV6-2 or TRBV6-3; 12 bases agree with TRBD2. The TCR sequence derives from a male donor with prostate cancer. Specimen: PBMCs, collected before treatment. CDR3 bases: TGTGCCAGCAGTTACATAACTAGCGGGGGGTTCTACGAGCAGTACTTC. This encodes CASSYITSGGFYEQYF.